This TCR beta chain originates from a study of shared clonotypes between healthy human individuals. As to this clone: What it recognizes is unknown.

Sorted subsets were amplified in replicate PCRs using 200 ng DNA, some 31,000 T cell genomes. In the authors' workflow: For the immunoSEQ data, sequences were junction-only without quality scores, so filtering differed. Produced via immunoSEQ multiplex PCR; TCRdb's table is partial and in-frame only. From that table come the V and J calls and clone size; the DNA was used to work out D and trimming. In the table there are roughly 2,000,000 clones, just over 90% of which are singletons. Findings and limits, study-wide: Naive subsets, compared against memory subsets, generally had larger estimated richness values. Enrolling few donors narrowed the genetic and exposure-history diversity that was represented.

V lost 1 base and J lost 5, with 8 bases in between. Germline CDR1 LNHNV, CDR2 YYDKDF (reference sequence). This CDR3 is built from 13 residues. Terminally differentiated effector memory CD45RA+ cells were excluded by CCR7 positive selection of CD45RO-negative cells. This TCR came from a man between 18 and 35 years old in good health. Some clones in this sample may be carry-over from other donors' samples. The sample consisted of naive CD8+ T cells from PBMCs. The V call is TRBV15, the J call TRBJ1-2; D gene uncertain. The CDR3 loop reads CATSRVLGYGYTF. DNA for the CDR3: TGTGCCACCAGCAGAGTGTTGGGGTATGGCTACACCTTC.